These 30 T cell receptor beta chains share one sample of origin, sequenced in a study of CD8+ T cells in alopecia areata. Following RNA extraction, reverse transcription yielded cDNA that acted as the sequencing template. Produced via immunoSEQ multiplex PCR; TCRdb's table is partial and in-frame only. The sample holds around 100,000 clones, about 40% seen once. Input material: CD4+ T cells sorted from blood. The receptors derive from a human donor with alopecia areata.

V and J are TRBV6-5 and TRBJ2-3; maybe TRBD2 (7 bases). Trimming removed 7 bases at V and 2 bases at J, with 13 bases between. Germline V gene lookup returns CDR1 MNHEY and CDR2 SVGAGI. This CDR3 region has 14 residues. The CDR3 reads CASTAGGLTDTQYF. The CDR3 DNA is TGTGCCAGCACCGCCGGGGGGCTCACAGATACGCAGTATTTT.

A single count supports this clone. CDR3 amino acids: CASSLSLLKTQYF. The CDR3 DNA reads as TGTGCCAGCAGCTTGTCTCTGCTGAAGACCCAGTACTTC. This chain connects TRBV5-6 to TRBJ2-5; D unresolved. Trimming pared 1 base from V and 6 bases from J, leaving 10 bases between. CDR1 is SGHDT and CDR2 is YYEEEE in the germline V gene. CDR3 size: 13 residues.

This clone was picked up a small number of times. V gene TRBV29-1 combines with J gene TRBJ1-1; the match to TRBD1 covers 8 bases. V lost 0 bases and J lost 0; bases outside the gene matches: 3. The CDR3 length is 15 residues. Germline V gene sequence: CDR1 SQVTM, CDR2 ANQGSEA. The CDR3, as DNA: TGCAGCGTTGAAGACACAGGGGGGATGAACACTGAAGCTTTCTTT. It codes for CSVEDTGGMNTEAFF. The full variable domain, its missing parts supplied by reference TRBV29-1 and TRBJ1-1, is SAVISQKPSRDICQRGTSLTIQCQVDSQVTMMFWYRQQPGQSLTLIATANQGSEATYESGFVIDKFPISRPNLTFSTLTVSNMSPEDSSIYLCSVEDTGGMNTEAFFGQGTRLTVV.

CDR3 loop: CASSLDRLFQSYEQYF. DNA for the CDR3: TGTGCCAGCAGCTTGGACAGGCTGTTCCAGTCCTACGAGCAGTACTTC. This rearrangement joins TRBV7-9 to TRBJ2-7, with 7 bases identical to TRBD1. J lost 1 base, V lost 3 bases, and 9 bases had no gene match. Germline lookup yields CDR1 SEHNR and CDR2 FQNEAQ (reference sequence). This CDR3 contains 16 residues.

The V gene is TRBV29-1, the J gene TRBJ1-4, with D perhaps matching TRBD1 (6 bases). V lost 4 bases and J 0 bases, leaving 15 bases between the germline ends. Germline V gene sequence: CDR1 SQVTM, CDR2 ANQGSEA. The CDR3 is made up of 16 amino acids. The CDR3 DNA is TGCAGCGTTGCTGTCGTGGGGACACCAACTAATGAAAAACTGTTTTTT. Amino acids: CSVAVVGTPTNEKLFF.

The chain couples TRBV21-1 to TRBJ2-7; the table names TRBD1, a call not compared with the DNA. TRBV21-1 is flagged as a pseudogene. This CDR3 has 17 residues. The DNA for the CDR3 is TGTGCCAGCAGCAACTCCGGCCGGGACAGGGGATCCTACGAGCAGTACTTC. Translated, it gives CASSNSGRDRGSYEQYF.

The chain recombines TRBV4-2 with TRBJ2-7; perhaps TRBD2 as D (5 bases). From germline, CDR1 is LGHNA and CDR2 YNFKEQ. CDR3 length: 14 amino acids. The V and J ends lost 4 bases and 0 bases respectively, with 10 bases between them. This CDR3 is CASSPPGSSYEQYF. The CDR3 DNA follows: TGTGCCAGCAGCCCACCTGGGAGCTCCTACGAGCAGTACTTC.

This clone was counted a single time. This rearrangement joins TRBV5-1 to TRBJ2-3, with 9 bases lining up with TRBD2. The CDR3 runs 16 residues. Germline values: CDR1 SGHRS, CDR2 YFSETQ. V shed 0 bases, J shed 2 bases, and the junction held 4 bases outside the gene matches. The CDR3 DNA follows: TGCGCCAGCAGCTTGGTGGAGCGGGGGGACACAGATACGCAGTATTTT. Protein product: CASSLVERGDTDTQYF.

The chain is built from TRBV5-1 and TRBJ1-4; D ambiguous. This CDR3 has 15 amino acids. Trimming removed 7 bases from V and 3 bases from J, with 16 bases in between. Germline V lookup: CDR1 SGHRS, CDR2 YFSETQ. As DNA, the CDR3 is TGCGCCAGCCGTTTGGAGGGAGGGCCTAATGAAAAACTGTTTTTT. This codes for CASRLEGGPNEKLFF. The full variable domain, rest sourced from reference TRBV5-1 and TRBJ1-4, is KAGVTQTPRYLIKTRGQQVTLSCSPISGHRSVSWYQQTPGQGLQFLFEYFSETQRNKGNFPGRFSGRQFSNSRSEMNVSTLELGDSALYLCASRLEGGPNEKLFFGSGTQLSVL.

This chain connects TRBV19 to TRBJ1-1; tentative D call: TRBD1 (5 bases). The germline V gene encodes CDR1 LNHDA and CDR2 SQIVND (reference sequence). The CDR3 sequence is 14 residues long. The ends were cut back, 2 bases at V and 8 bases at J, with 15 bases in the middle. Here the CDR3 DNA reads TGTGCCAGTAGTATAACCGGGGGAGCAGGAGAAGCTTTCTTT. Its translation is CASSITGGAGEAFF.

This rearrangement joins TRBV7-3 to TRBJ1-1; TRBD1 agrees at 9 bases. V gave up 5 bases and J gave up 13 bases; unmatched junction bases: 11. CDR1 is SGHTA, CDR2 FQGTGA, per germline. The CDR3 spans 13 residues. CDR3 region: CASSPTGTGIIFF. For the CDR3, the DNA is TGTGCCAGCAGCCCTACCGGGACAGGGATCATTTTCTTT.

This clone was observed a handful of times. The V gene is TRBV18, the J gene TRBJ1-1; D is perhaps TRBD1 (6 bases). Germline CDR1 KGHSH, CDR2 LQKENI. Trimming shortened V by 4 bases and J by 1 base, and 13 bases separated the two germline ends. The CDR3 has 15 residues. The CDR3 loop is CASSQGVTENTEAFF. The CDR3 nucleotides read TGTGCCAGCTCACAGGGGGTCACGGAGAACACTGAAGCTTTCTTT.

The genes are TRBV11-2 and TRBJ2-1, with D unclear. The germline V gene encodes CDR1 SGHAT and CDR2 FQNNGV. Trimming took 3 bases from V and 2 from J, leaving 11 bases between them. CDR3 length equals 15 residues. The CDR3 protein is CASSLSQGPYNEQFF. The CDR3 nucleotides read TGTGCCAGCAGCTTGAGTCAAGGTCCCTACAATGAGCAGTTCTTC.

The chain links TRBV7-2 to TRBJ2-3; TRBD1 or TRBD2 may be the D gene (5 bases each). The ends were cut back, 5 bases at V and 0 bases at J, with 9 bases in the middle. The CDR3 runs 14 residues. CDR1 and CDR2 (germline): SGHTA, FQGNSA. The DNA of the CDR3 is TGTGCCAGCAGCCGGGACGGGAGCACAGATACGCAGTATTTT. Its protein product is CASSRDGSTDTQYF. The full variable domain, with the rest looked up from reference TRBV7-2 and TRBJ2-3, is GAGVSQSPSNKVTEKGKDVELRCDPISGHTALYWYRQSLGQGLEFLIYFQGNSAPDKSGLPSDRFSAERTGGSVSTLTIQRTQQEDSAVYLCASSRDGSTDTQYFGPGTRLTVL.

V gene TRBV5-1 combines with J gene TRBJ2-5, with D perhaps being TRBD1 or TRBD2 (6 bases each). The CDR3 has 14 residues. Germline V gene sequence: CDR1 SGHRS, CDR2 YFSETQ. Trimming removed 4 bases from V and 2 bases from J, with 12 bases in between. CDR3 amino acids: CASSQTGRQETQYF. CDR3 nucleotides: TGCGCCAGCAGCCAAACAGGGAGGCAAGAGACCCAGTACTTC.

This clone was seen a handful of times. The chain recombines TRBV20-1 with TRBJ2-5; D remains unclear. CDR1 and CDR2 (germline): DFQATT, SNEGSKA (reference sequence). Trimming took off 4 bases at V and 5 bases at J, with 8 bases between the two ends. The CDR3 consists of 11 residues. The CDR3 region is CSATIVETQYF. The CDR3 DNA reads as TGCAGTGCTACTATCGTGGAGACCCAGTACTTC.

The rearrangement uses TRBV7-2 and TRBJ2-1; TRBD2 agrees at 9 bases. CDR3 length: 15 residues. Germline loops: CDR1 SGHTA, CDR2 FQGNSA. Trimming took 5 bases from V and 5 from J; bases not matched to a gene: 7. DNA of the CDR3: TGTGCCAGCAGCCCAGCGGGGGGACAAGACAATGAGCAGTTCTTC. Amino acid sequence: CASSPAGGQDNEQFF.

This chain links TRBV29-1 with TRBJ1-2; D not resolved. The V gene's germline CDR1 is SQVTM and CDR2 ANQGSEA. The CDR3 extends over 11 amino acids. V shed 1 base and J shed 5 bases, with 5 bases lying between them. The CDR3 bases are TGCAGCGTTGAAGGGGGTTATGGCTACACCTTC. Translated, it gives CSVEGGYGYTF. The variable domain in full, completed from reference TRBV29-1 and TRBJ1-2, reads SAVISQKPSRDICQRGTSLTIQCQVDSQVTMMFWYRQQPGQSLTLIATANQGSEATYESGFVIDKFPISRPNLTFSTLTVSNMSPEDSSIYLCSVEGGYGYTFGSGTRLTVV.

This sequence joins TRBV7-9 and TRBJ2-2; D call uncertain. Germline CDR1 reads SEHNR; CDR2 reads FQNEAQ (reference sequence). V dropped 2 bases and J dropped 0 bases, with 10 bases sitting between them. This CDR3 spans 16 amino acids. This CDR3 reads CASSLNIGANTGELFF. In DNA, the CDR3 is TGTGCCAGCAGCTTAAATATCGGTGCGAACACCGGGGAGCTGTTTTTT.

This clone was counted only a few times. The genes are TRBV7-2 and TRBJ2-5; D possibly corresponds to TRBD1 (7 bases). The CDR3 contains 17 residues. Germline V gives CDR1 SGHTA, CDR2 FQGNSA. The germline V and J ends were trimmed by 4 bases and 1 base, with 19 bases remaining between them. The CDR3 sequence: CASSSSLQGGPQETQYF. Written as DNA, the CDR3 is TGTGCCAGCAGCTCATCTCTGCAGGGGGGCCCCCAAGAGACCCAGTACTTC.

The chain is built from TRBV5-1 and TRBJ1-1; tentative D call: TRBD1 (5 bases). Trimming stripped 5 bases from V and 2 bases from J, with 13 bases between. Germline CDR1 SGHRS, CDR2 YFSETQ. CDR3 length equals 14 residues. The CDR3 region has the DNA TGCGCCAGCAGGAATTCAGGGCCTAACACTGAAGCTTTCTTT. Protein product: CASRNSGPNTEAFF.

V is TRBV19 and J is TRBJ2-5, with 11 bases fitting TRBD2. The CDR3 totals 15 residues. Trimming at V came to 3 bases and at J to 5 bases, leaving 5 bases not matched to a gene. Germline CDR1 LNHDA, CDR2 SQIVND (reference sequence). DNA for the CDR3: TGTGCCAGTAGTATCGGCCTAGCGGGAGGCGAGACCCAGTACTTC. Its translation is CASSIGLAGGETQYF.

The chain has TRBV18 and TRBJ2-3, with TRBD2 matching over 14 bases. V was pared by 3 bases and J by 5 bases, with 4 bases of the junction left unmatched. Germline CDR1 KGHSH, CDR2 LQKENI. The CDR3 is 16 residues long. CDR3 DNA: TGTGCCAGCTCACCCGGGACTAGCGGGGGAAAAGATACGCAGTATTTT. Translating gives CASSPGTSGGKDTQYF.

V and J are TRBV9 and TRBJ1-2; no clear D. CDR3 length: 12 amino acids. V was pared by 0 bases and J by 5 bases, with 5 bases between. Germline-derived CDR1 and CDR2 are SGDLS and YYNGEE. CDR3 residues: CASSVVGYGYTF. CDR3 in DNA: TGTGCCAGCAGCGTAGTTGGGTATGGCTACACCTTC.

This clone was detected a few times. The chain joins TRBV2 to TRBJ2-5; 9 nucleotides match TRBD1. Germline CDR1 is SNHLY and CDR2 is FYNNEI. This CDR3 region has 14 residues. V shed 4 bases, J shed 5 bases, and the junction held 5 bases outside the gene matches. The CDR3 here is CASSGDRGRETQYF. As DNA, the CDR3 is TGTGCCAGCAGTGGAGACAGGGGGAGGGAGACCCAGTACTTC.

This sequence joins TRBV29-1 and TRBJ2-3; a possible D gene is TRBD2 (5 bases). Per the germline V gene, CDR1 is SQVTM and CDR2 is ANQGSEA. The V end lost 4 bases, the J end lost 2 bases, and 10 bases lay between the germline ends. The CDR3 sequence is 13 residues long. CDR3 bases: TGCAGCGTTGGACCCCTAGCCACAGATACGCAGTATTTT. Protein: CSVGPLATDTQYF.

CDR3 sequence (DNA): TGTGCCAGCAGTTACTCTAAAACCGGGACAGGGGGAGAGCAGTTCTTC. Residues: CASSYSKTGTGGEQFF. This chain joins TRBV6-5 and TRBJ2-1, with 11 bases lining up with TRBD1. In germline, CDR1 is MNHEY, CDR2 SVGAGI. The V and J ends lost 0 bases and 10 bases, in that order; junction bases with no gene match: 8. This CDR3 spans 16 amino acids.

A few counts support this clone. CDR3 DNA: TGTGCCAGCAGTTTTTGGGGGTCGTATTGGTACTTC. This codes for CASSFWGSYWYF. The J gene is TRBJ2-7, the V gene TRBV28; D is tentatively TRBD1 or TRBD2 (5 bases each). Germline V gene data show CDR1 as MDHEN and CDR2 as SYDVKM. Trimming removed 3 bases from V and 12 bases from J, with 15 bases in between. The CDR3 contains 12 residues.

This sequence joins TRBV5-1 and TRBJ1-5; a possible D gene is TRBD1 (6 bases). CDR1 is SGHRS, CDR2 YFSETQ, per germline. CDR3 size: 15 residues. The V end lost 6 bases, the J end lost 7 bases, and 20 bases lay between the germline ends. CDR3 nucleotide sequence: TGCGCCAGCACCTCGCGGGCAGGGGAAAGCCAGCCCCAGCATTTT. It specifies CASTSRAGESQPQHF. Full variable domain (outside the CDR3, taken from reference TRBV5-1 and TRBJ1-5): KAGVTQTPRYLIKTRGQQVTLSCSPISGHRSVSWYQQTPGQGLQFLFEYFSETQRNKGNFPGRFSGRQFSNSRSEMNVSTLELGDSALYLCASTSRAGESQPQHFGDGTRLSIL.

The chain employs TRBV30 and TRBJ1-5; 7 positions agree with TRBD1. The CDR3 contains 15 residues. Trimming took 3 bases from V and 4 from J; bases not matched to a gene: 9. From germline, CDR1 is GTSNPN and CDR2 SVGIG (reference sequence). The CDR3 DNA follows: TGTGCCTGGAGCGCCGGCCGGGACAGTAATCAGCCCCAGCATTTT. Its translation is CAWSAGRDSNQPQHF.